The rows below give T cell receptor beta chains drawn from one sample of a study of PD-L1 blockade in urothelial cancer. Only in-frame clones appear in the TCRdb table, and some are missing; sequencing was by immunoSEQ multiplex PCR. The table has tens of thousands of clones, roughly 86% seen once. The sample consisted of PBMCs, taken around atezolizumab (anti-PD-L1) treatment. The receptors here all came from a man in his forties or fifties with urothelial cancer. Each CDR3 is given with its conserved first and last residue. A D gene is named only where the DNA matches it firmly. Clone size is given for some rows only: seen once, a few or many times, or a class if the clone is expanded.

cdr3_nt	cdr3_aa	clone_size	d_call	v_call	j_call
TGTGCCAGCAGCGTAGTTACTAGCGGGGGGGCTGTAGGTGAGCAGTTCTTC	CASSVVTSGGAVGEQFF	.	TRBD2	TRBV9	TRBJ2-1
TGTGCCACCAGCAGAGACTCGGGGGGGCCCCAAGAGACCCAGTACTTC	CATSRDSGGPQETQYF	.	TRBD2	TRBV15	TRBJ2-5
TGTGCCAGCAGCCGGGACTCTAGCAATCAGCCCCAGCATTTT	CASSRDSSNQPQHF	.	.	TRBV9	TRBJ1-5
TGTGCCTGGAGTTCTACAGGGTACACTGAAGCTTTCTTT	CAWSSTGYTEAFF	few	.	TRBV30	TRBJ1-1
TGTGCCAGTACCAAAGCTTTACCCGGGACAGGGGGCGCGGGGCAGCCCCAGCATTTT	CASTKALPGTGGAGQPQHF	.	TRBD1	TRBV19	TRBJ1-5
TGTGCCAGCAGCTTAGGGTGGGCAACCTACGAGCAGTACTTC	CASSLGWATYEQYF	.	.	TRBV7-2	TRBJ2-7
TGTGCCAGCAAGGAATTAGCGGGGCCTAGCACAGATACGCAGTATTTT	CASKELAGPSTDTQYF	few	TRBD2	TRBV6-6	TRBJ2-3
TGTGCCATCAGTGGAACTAGCGGGGCCTACAATGAGCAGTTCTTC	CAISGTSGAYNEQFF	.	TRBD2	TRBV10-3	TRBJ2-1
TGTGCCAGCAGCGTAGATCTGGGAGACATTCAGTACTTC	CASSVDLGDIQYF	.	.	TRBV9	TRBJ2-4
TGTGCCAGCAGCTCCGGGACTAGCGGGAGACCCCAAGAGACCCAGTACTTC	CASSSGTSGRPQETQYF	.	TRBD2	TRBV5-6	TRBJ2-5
TGTGCCAGCAGCTTAGGTGCAGGGGGCAATGAGCAGTTCTTC	CASSLGAGGNEQFF	.	TRBD1	TRBV11-3	TRBJ2-1
TGTGCCAGCAGCTACGGGACTAGCGGGAACATTCAGTACTTC	CASSYGTSGNIQYF	.	TRBD2	TRBV7-9	TRBJ2-4
TGTGCCAGCAGCTTGGGACAGGTTAGCAATCAGCCCCAGCATTTT	CASSLGQVSNQPQHF	.	.	TRBV5-5	TRBJ1-5
TGTGCCAGCAGCTTGTCAGGGGGCTGGGTTAATGAGCAGTTCTTC	CASSLSGGWVNEQFF	.	TRBD1	TRBV5-6	TRBJ2-1
TGCAGCGTTGGAGCGGGGGACTCCTACAATGAGCAGTTCTTC	CSVGAGDSYNEQFF	once	TRBD2	TRBV29-1	TRBJ2-1
TGTGCCAGCAGTGCCCCGGGACAGGGCGACACCGGGGAGCTGTTTTTT	CASSAPGQGDTGELFF	.	TRBD1	TRBV6-6	TRBJ2-2
TGCAGCGCGACCGGGACAGGGGAGGATCAGCCCCAGCATTTT	CSATGTGEDQPQHF	.	TRBD1	TRBV29-1	TRBJ1-5
TGTGCCAGCTCAGGACTAGCGGGTATAGATACGCAGTATTTT	CASSGLAGIDTQYF	.	TRBD2	TRBV18	TRBJ2-3
TGTGCCAGCAGCCAAACAGCGGGACAGGGATTCACCCTCCACTTT	CASSQTAGQGFTLHF	once	TRBD1	TRBV14	TRBJ1-6
TGTGCCAGCAGCTCAGACAGGGGAATGAACACTGAAGCTTTCTTT	CASSSDRGMNTEAFF	few	TRBD1	TRBV5-5	TRBJ1-1
TGTGCCTGGACAGGGGGATTGCAATATGAGCAGTTCTTC	CAWTGGLQYEQFF	.	TRBD1	TRBV30	TRBJ2-1
TGTGCCAGCAGTTTCGCAGGGGGGATCACTGAAGCTTTCTTT	CASSFAGGITEAFF	.	TRBD1	TRBV6-5	TRBJ1-1
TGTGCCAGCAGCGTAAACCTCAGAGGCACCGGGGAGCTGTTTTTT	CASSVNLRGTGELFF	.	.	TRBV9	TRBJ2-2
TGTGCCAGCTCCGGGACAGGGGATCGGACCCAGTACTTC	CASSGTGDRTQYF	.	TRBD1	TRBV2	TRBJ2-5
TGTGCCACCAGCAGAGATCGCGGGACAGGGGCGAAAAACTATGGCTACACCTTC	CATSRDRGTGAKNYGYTF	.	TRBD1	TRBV15	TRBJ1-2
TGCGCCAGCAGCTTGGGCGGGGTCCAAGAGACCCAGTACTTC	CASSLGGVQETQYF	.	.	TRBV5-1	TRBJ2-5
TGTGCCAGCAGCGTGACAGGGGGAGCTAATGAAAAACTGTTTTTT	CASSVTGGANEKLFF	.	TRBD1	TRBV9	TRBJ1-4
TGTGCCAGCAGCCAAACAGGGGGCGCGGACACTGAAGCTTTCTTT	CASSQTGGADTEAFF	.	TRBD1	TRBV4-2	TRBJ1-1
TGTGCCAGCAGCTCAGAAAATCTGGCGAACACCGGGGAGCTGTTTTTT	CASSSENLANTGELFF	.	.	TRBV5-4	TRBJ2-2
TGTGCCAGCACACAATGGACAGGGAGCACAGATACGCAGTATTTT	CASTQWTGSTDTQYF	.	.	TRBV21-1	TRBJ2-3
TGTGCCAGCAGTTCCCCGGGACTAGCGGCGACAGATACGCAGTATTTT	CASSSPGLAATDTQYF	.	TRBD2	TRBV6-5	TRBJ2-3
TGTGCCAGCAGTGAATCAGGCAGGCACTATGGCTACACCTTC	CASSESGRHYGYTF	.	.	TRBV25-1	TRBJ1-2
TGTGCCAGCAGCCAAGATTTAGCGTTTGGAGAGACCCAGTACTTC	CASSQDLAFGETQYF	.	.	TRBV14	TRBJ2-5
TGTGCCAGCAGCCAAATGTTGGACAGGGTAGACGAGCAGTACTTC	CASSQMLDRVDEQYF	once	TRBD1	TRBV16	TRBJ2-7
TGCAGCGTCAAAAAATGGGGGACAGGGAACTCCTACGAGCAGTACTTC	CSVKKWGTGNSYEQYF	.	TRBD1	TRBV29-1	TRBJ2-7
TGTGCCAGCAGTTACTCTCAGGGCTCCTCTAACTATGGCTACACCTTC	CASSYSQGSSNYGYTF	.	.	TRBV6-5	TRBJ1-2
TGCGCCAGCAGCTTGTGGCGGGGTACAGATACGCAGTATTTT	CASSLWRGTDTQYF	.	.	TRBV5-1	TRBJ2-3
TGTGCCAGCAGCACGACAGGTAGCTCCTACGAGCAGTACTTC	CASSTTGSSYEQYF	.	.	TRBV9	TRBJ2-7
TGTGCCAGCAGTGACGAGGCACAGGGGAACTATGGCTACACCTTC	CASSDEAQGNYGYTF	few	TRBD1	TRBV6-1	TRBJ1-2
TGCGCCAGCAGCTTGAGTAGCGGGGGGGTCTCCTCTGGGGCCAACGTCCTGACTTTC	CASSLSSGGVSSGANVLTF	.	TRBD2	TRBV5-1	TRBJ2-6
TGTGCCAGCAGACGGACAGGGGGCACTGAAGCTTTCTTT	CASRRTGGTEAFF	.	TRBD1	TRBV7-8	TRBJ1-1
TGTGCCAGCAGTTGGACAGCGTCCTCTGGGGCCAACGTCCTGACTTTC	CASSWTASSGANVLTF	.	.	TRBV6-6	TRBJ2-6
TGTGCCAGCAGCGCAGGGGACAGGGGGCGGAATGAGCAGTTCTTC	CASSAGDRGRNEQFF	.	TRBD1	TRBV5-8	TRBJ2-1
TGTGCCACCAGCGCTCGACTAGCGGGAGAATGGTACAATGAGCAGTTCTTC	CATSARLAGEWYNEQFF	.	TRBD2	TRBV15	TRBJ2-1